The rows below give T cell receptor beta chains drawn from one sample of a study of PD-1 blockade in classical Hodgkin lymphoma. Here immunoSEQ multiplex PCR was the method, and the copy in TCRdb shows in-frame clones only, minus some. The sample includes about 30,000 clones, approximately 80% of them seen just once. The source was peripheral blood mononuclear cells (PBMCs), collected before the second cycle of nivolumab. These receptor sequences come from a human donor with classical Hodgkin lymphoma. The CDR3 runs from the conserved cysteine through the conserved F or W. A D gene is named only where the DNA matches it firmly. The size entry is marked missing in some rows and otherwise reads once, few, many or a size class.

abundance	v_gene	j_gene	d_gene	CDR3nt	CDR3aa
NA	TRBV19	TRBJ1-1	NA	TGTGCCAGTAGACAACGGGAGAACACTGAAGCTTTCTTT	CASRQRENTEAFF
NA	TRBV4-3	TRBJ1-1	NA	TGCGCCAGCAGCCAAGATTCCAGGACGAACACTGAAGCTTTCTTT	CASSQDSRTNTEAFF
NA	TRBV7-2	TRBJ2-5	NA	TGTGCCAGCAGCCCTAGGGCCGGGCTAGAGACCCAGTACTTC	CASSPRAGLETQYF
NA	TRBV6-4	TRBJ2-1	NA	TGTGCCAGCAGTGGCCCCGGGGTGGGTGAGCAGTTCTTC	CASSGPGVGEQFF
once	TRBV6-6	TRBJ1-6	NA	TGTGCCAGCAGGGGGGGGTCGTTTGCTAATTCACCCCTCCACTTT	CASRGGSFANSPLHF
NA	TRBV9	TRBJ2-3	NA	TGTGCCAGCAGCGTAGGGAGTGAGACGGTCACAGATACGCAGTATTTT	CASSVGSETVTDTQYF
NA	TRBV6-6	TRBJ1-1	NA	TGTGCCAGCAGTTACAATTACGGGAACACTGAAGCTTTCTTT	CASSYNYGNTEAFF
NA	TRBV7-2	TRBJ2-3	NA	TGTGCCAGCAGCTTAGGGGCAGGACGCGCGGTCGATACGCAGTATTTT	CASSLGAGRAVDTQYF
NA	TRBV7-9	TRBJ2-7	TRBD1	TGTGCCAGCAGCCGCGGACAGGGTGTGGCCTACGAGCAGTACTTC	CASSRGQGVAYEQYF
NA	TRBV11-3	TRBJ1-5	NA	TGTGCCAGCAGCTACGAAAATCAGCCCCAGCATTTT	CASSYENQPQHF
NA	TRBV6-1	TRBJ2-5	NA	TGTGCCAGCACCCTAAGGGGAGCCAGGGAAGAGACCCAGTACTTC	CASTLRGAREETQYF
NA	TRBV6-6	TRBJ2-3	NA	TGTGCCAGCAGCCAAACTACTTACACAGATACGCAGTATTTT	CASSQTTYTDTQYF
NA	TRBV18	TRBJ1-5	NA	TGTGCCAGCTCACCGCGACAGAATCAGCCCCAGCATTTT	CASSPRQNQPQHF
few	TRBV7-9	TRBJ2-7	TRBD2	TGTGCCAGCAGTCCCTCGGGGGGCGAGCAGTACTTC	CASSPSGGEQYF
few	TRBV9	TRBJ1-1	TRBD1	TGTGCCAGCAGCGGACGATTTCAGGGGGCGACCACTGAAGCTTTCTTT	CASSGRFQGATTEAFF
NA	TRBV6-5	TRBJ1-2	TRBD1	TGTGCCAGCAGTTACGGGGGGACAGGGGGTTTGGGCTACACCTTC	CASSYGGTGGLGYTF
NA	TRBV7-2	TRBJ1-1	NA	TGTGCCAGCAGCTTAATTGGGTTAGAAGCTTTCTTT	CASSLIGLEAFF
NA	TRBV10-3	TRBJ1-2	TRBD1	TGTGCCATCACCCAGGGGGTCAGGTATGGCTACACCTTC	CAITQGVRYGYTF
NA	TRBV6-6	TRBJ2-3	NA	TGTGCCAGCAGTTACAGTCAAGATACGCAGTATTTT	CASSYSQDTQYF
NA	TRBV19	TRBJ2-5	TRBD1	TGTGCCAGTAGTTTGGACAGGCGGTTAAGTGAGACCCAGTACTTC	CASSLDRRLSETQYF
once	TRBV6-5	TRBJ1-2	TRBD1	TGTGCCAGCAGTTCGTCCGGGACAGGGAGAGGCTACACCTTC	CASSSSGTGRGYTF
NA	TRBV6-1	TRBJ2-5	NA	TGTGCCAGCACCACACCGACCTCTCAAGAGACCCAGTACTTC	CASTTPTSQETQYF
NA	TRBV19	TRBJ1-5	NA	TGTGCCAGTAGTACCAGGCCAGGGTTGCCCCAGCATTTT	CASSTRPGLPQHF
NA	TRBV6-1	TRBJ2-7	NA	TGTGCCAGCAGTGCTTTGACTGAGCAGTACTTC	CASSALTEQYF
NA	TRBV5-1	TRBJ2-2	NA	TGCGCCACCCAGCGCCTGGGAAACACCGGGGAGCTGTTTTTT	CATQRLGNTGELFF
NA	TRBV19	TRBJ2-2	NA	TGTGCCAGTAACTCGGCCACCGGGGAGCTGTTTTTT	CASNSATGELFF
NA	TRBV9	TRBJ1-5	NA	TGTGCCAGCAGCGTTCAGGGAGATAGCAATCAGCCCCAGCATTTT	CASSVQGDSNQPQHF
NA	TRBV19	TRBJ1-1	NA	TGTGCCAGTAGTATAGGGGGGACCGACTCTGAAGCTTTCTTT	CASSIGGTDSEAFF
NA	TRBV10-3	TRBJ1-2	NA	TGTGCCATCAGTGAGTGGCAGGAGAATGGCTACACCTTC	CAISEWQENGYTF
NA	TRBV18	TRBJ2-3	TRBD2	TGTGCCAGCTCACTTCCGGGACTAGCAACAGATACGCAGTATTTT	CASSLPGLATDTQYF
NA	TRBV7-9	TRBJ2-5	TRBD2	TGTGCCAGCAGCCCTCTGACTAGCGCGGAGACCCAGTACTTC	CASSPLTSAETQYF
few	TRBV30	TRBJ1-2	TRBD1	TGTGCCTGGAGTCGGACAGGGGCCTACTCCTTC	CAWSRTGAYSF
NA	TRBV4-3	TRBJ1-3	NA	TGCGCCAGCAGCGCTGGGGGGGGGTTCGACACCATATATTTT	CASSAGGGFDTIYF
NA	TRBV14	TRBJ1-2	NA	TGTGCCAGCAGCCAAGTGGGGGGGGCGTCTGGCTACACCTTC	CASSQVGGASGYTF
few	TRBV5-4	TRBJ2-1	NA	TGTGCCAGCAGCGCCCCGGGGGCCGCGGTTTACGAGCAGTTCTTC	CASSAPGAAVYEQFF
NA	TRBV6-5	TRBJ1-4	TRBD1	TGTGCCAGTTCGGACAGGGCGGAAAAACTGTTTTTT	CASSDRAEKLFF
few	TRBV5-1	TRBJ2-1	TRBD2	TGCGCCAGCAGCTTTGACGGGGGGACCTACAATGAGCAGTTCTTC	CASSFDGGTYNEQFF
NA	TRBV7-2	TRBJ2-3	TRBD2	TGTGCCAGCAGCTTAGAGGCTAGCGGGGGGCTATTTACGCAGTATTTT	CASSLEASGGLFTQYF
NA	TRBV9	TRBJ1-1	NA	TGTGCCAGCAGCGTAGAGGTCCAGGGAGGAGCTTTCTTT	CASSVEVQGGAFF
NA	TRBV7-9	TRBJ1-2	TRBD1	TGTGCCAGCAGCTTATCCAGGGACAGTGTAGGCTACACCTTC	CASSLSRDSVGYTF
NA	TRBV11-3	TRBJ1-5	NA	TGTGCCAGCAGCTTTGGGACAAGTCGTAATCAGCCCCAGCATTTT	CASSFGTSRNQPQHF
NA	TRBV4-2	TRBJ1-5	NA	TGTGCCAGCAGCCAATATACAGATAGCAATCAGCCCCAGCATTTT	CASSQYTDSNQPQHF
few	TRBV6-6	TRBJ1-2	NA	TGTGCCAGCAGTTTATCTCAGGGGACTGGCTACACCTTC	CASSLSQGTGYTF
NA	TRBV11-2	TRBJ2-5	TRBD2	TGTGCCAGCAGCTTAGGGCTAGCGGGAGGACAAGAGACCCAGTACTTC	CASSLGLAGGQETQYF
few	TRBV7-8	TRBJ1-1	NA	TGTGCCAGCAGCTTAGTCTATTTGGGGGCTCTGAACACTGAAGCTTTCTTT	CASSLVYLGALNTEAFF
NA	TRBV6-5	TRBJ1-2	TRBD1	TGTGCCAGCAGGAACACGGGACAGGGGGCCTATGGCTACACCTTC	CASRNTGQGAYGYTF
few	TRBV4-2	TRBJ2-3	NA	TGTGCCAGCAGCCAGACCTTGGGGAGCCCAACGCAGTATTTT	CASSQTLGSPTQYF
once	TRBV4-2	TRBJ2-2	NA	TGTGCCAGCAGCCAAGATAGCCAGGGCGGGACCGGGGAGCTGTTTTTT	CASSQDSQGGTGELFF